The 20 T cell receptor beta chains in this list originate from one sample, sequenced in a study of tumor-infiltrating lymphocytes in primary liver carcinoma. Production of TCR beta cDNA used approximately 0.55 ug total RNA together with a constant-region primer. Three nested multiplex PCR rounds of slightly modified ARM-PCR generated TCR beta libraries. The study ran its first two PCR rounds for nine to ten cycles each, using TRBV1-TRBV30 forward primers and a C-beta reverse primer. TCRdb re-derived calls from the multiplex PCR reads in MiXCR, one entry per CDR3 protein. The table includes 25,000 to 35,000 distinct CDR3 sequences, 76% detected once. Co-extraction of RNA and DNA was performed on roughly 20-31 mg of unsorted bulk tissue. Sequencing input: liver tumor tissue from sampling region 5. The sample's subset: tumor region T5, tumor centre. Source of these receptors: a middle-aged man with primary liver carcinoma and hepatitis B virus infection.

Concerning this clonotype itself: Because it lacks the conserved phenylalanine or tryptophan at the end, this CDR3 is likely a read error. The chain uses TRBV12-3 or TRBV12-4 and TRBJ1-1; 9 bases are a match to TRBD1. This CDR3 is built from 16 residues. The CDR3 DNA reads TGTGCCGGCAGTTTCGGAACAGGGGGCTGGGACACTGAGGCTTTCCTT. Protein product: CAGSFGTGGWDTEAFL.

Of note for this clonotype: A read error may be the cause here, since a much bigger clone is one base away. The chain uses TRBV28 and TRBJ2-7; the D gene is possibly TRBD1 (6 bases). This CDR3 region has 13 residues. Germline assignment: CDR1 MDHEN and CDR2 SYDVKM. The CDR3 nucleotides are TGTGCCAGCAGTCAGGACAGTTCCTACGGGCAGTACTTC. This gives the protein CASSQDSSYGQYF.

A word on this clonotype: A read error may produce the germline difference seen at one junction end. The chain carries TRBV4-2 and TRBJ2-3, with TRBD2 matching over 10 bases. CDR1 and CDR2 (germline): LGHNA, YNFKEQ. The CDR3 extends over 18 amino acids. The CDR3 loop reads CASGRVALLAGATDTRYF. CDR3 in DNA: TGTGCCAGCGGCCGAGTGGCGCTTCTAGCGGGAGCGACAGATACGCGGTATTTT.

The chain links TRBV6-1 to TRBJ2-7; D remains ambiguous. The germline CDR1 and CDR2 sequences are MNHNS and SASEGT. Trimming pared 7 bases from V and 5 bases from J, leaving 18 bases between. This CDR3 contains 14 residues. CDR3 in DNA: TGTGCCAGCATCACTCCAGGAAAAGCCGACGAGCAGTACTTC. It encodes CASITPGKADEQYF.

This clonotype was counted at least ten times. The genes are TRBV15 and TRBJ2-1, with 7 bases lining up with TRBD2. Germline trimming cut 5 bases from V and 2 bases from J; bases unmatched to any gene: 6. CDR3 length equals 15 residues. CDR1 is LNHNV and CDR2 is YYDKDF in the germline V gene (reference sequence). This chain's CDR3 is CATSLTSWPYNEQFF. The CDR3 bases are TGTGCCACCAGCCTGACTAGCTGGCCCTACAATGAGCAGTTCTTC.

The V gene is TRBV4-3, the J gene TRBJ1-1, with D uncertain. The CDR3 contains 13 residues. Germline CDR1 and CDR2: LGHNA and YSLEER. In DNA, the CDR3 is TGCTCTAGCAGCCAAGATACCACGTCCGAAACTTTCTTT. Translated, it gives CSSSQDTTSETFF.

With regard to this clonotype: The germline gene is not matched at one end of the junction; a read error may be the cause. The chain has TRBV6-5 and TRBJ2-1; TRBD2 is a possible D gene (5 bases). The germline V gene has CDR1 MNHEY and CDR2 SVGAGI. The CDR3 loop spans 14 amino acids. In DNA, the CDR3 is TGTGCGAGCAGTTACTCGACCGCGGGCGATGAGCAGTTCTTC. Residues: CASSYSTAGDEQFF.

A note on this clonotype: Since the CDR3 does not end with the conserved phenylalanine or tryptophan, this likely comes from a read error. As DNA, the CDR3 is TGTGCCAGCAGCAAGGAGTCCTCCTACGGGCAGTACTTA. It codes for CASSKESSYGQYL. This sequence joins TRBV12-3 or TRBV12-4 and TRBJ2-7; no reliable D call. CDR3 size: 13 residues.

As regards this clonotype: The CDR3 does not close with the conserved phenylalanine or tryptophan, likely indicating a read error. Because the CDR3's place on the DNA is in doubt, the DNA is left out and the CDR3 is given as listed by TCRdb. The rearrangement links TRBV12-3 or TRBV12-4 to TRBJ1-6. From its first to its last residue, the CDR3 has 12 amino acids. The CDR3 loop is CARSLKNSPFHI.

As concerns this clonotype: One junction end disagrees with the germline gene, perhaps due to a read error. The V call is TRBV7-2, the J call TRBJ2-7, with D perhaps given as TRBD1 or TRBD2 (5 bases each). CDR3 length: 15 amino acids. The germline gives CDR1 SGHTA, CDR2 FQGNSA. CDR3 region: CASRLGVGPGEQQYF. The CDR3 nucleotides read TGTGCCAGCAGATTAGGGGTGGGGCCCGGGGAGCAGCAGTACTTC.

As for this clonotype: At one boundary the junction diverges from the germline segment, which might be a read error. The chain uses TRBV29-1 and TRBJ1-1, with D possibly being TRBD1 (5 bases). The CDR3 is 13 residues long. Germline assignment: CDR1 SQVTM and CDR2 ANQGSEA. The CDR3 DNA reads as TGCAGCGCTGAAGGGGCTGGGAACACTGAAACTTTCTTT. This translates into CSAEGAGNTETFF.

As regards this clonotype: The final CDR3 position lacks the conserved phenylalanine or tryptophan, pointing to a likely read error. This sequence joins TRBV29-1 and TRBJ1-1; 8 positions match TRBD1. This CDR3 is built from 13 residues. CDR1 SQVTM and CDR2 ANQGSEA come from the germline V gene. The CDR3 DNA reads as TGCGGGGGGGTGGCAGGGGGCTTACCTGAAGCTTTCTTA. It codes for CGGVAGGLPEAFL.

To note about this clonotype: This CDR3 fails to terminate in the conserved phenylalanine or tryptophan, so it likely reflects a read error. This CDR3 reads CNVEDQGGGYTL. The CDR3 coding sequence is TGCAACGTTGAAGATCAAGGAGGTGGCTACACCTTA. V usage is TRBV29-1 and J usage is TRBJ1-2; D is uncertain. CDR3 length equals 12 residues. Germline V gene sequence: CDR1 SQVTM, CDR2 ANQGSEA.

Concerning this clonotype: A read error is likely, as this CDR3 ends without the conserved phenylalanine or tryptophan. The chain is built from TRBV11-2 and TRBJ2-3; the D is unclear. V was trimmed by 5 bases and J by 1 base, leaving 7 bases between them. The CDR3 is 13 residues long. Germline loops: CDR1 SGHAT, CDR2 FQNNGV. The CDR3, as DNA: TGTGCCAGCAGCCTGATTGGCACAGATACGCAGTATCTT. Protein product: CASSLIGTDTQYL.

About this clonotype itself: One end of the junction fails to match germline, which may point to a read error. The gene calls are TRBV4-1 and TRBJ2-7; TRBD1 matches 7 bases. This CDR3 contains 15 residues. Germline assignment: CDR1 MGHRA and CDR2 YSYEKL. This CDR3 reads CASNQGMRGPGEHYF. In nucleotides, the CDR3 is TGCGCCAGCAACCAAGGGATGAGGGGGCCGGGCGAGCACTACTTC.

Worth noting for this clonotype: A read error is likely, as this CDR3 ends without the conserved phenylalanine or tryptophan. V and J are TRBV12-3 or TRBV12-4 and TRBJ1-2; weak D call: TRBD1 (5 bases). This CDR3 comprises 18 residues. CDR3 bases: TGTCCCAGCAGTTATCTCAGGGAGCGAGACGACTTATGCTATGGCTACACCTAC. It specifies CPSSYLRERDDLCYGYTY.

On this clonotype itself: A junction boundary mismatches the germline segment, possibly from a read error. The V call is TRBV29-1, the J call TRBJ2-3; D unclear. Germline V lookup: CDR1 SQVTM, CDR2 ANQGSEA. CDR3 size: 14 residues. As DNA, the CDR3 is TGCAGCGTTGGTGCCCGAGATCGCACAGATACACAGTATTTT. This encodes CSVGARDRTDTQYF.

As to this clonotype: A much larger clone lies a single base off, so this may be a read error. The chain couples TRBV28 to TRBJ1-5; 8 positions match TRBD1. Germline V gene lookup returns CDR1 MDHEN and CDR2 SYDVKM. This CDR3 contains 15 residues. The CDR3 coding sequence is TGTACCAACAGTCAACCGGCGACAGGGGTTCGGCCCCAGCATTTT. Protein sequence: CTNSQPATGVRPQHF.

The sample holds a few counts of this clonotype. Since a much larger clone is just one base distant, this may be a read error. The rearrangement joins TRBV18 to TRBJ2-7; 9 nucleotides align to TRBD2. There are 16 residues in the CDR3. Germline CDR1 reads KGHSH; CDR2 reads LQKENI. CDR3 in amino acids: CASSPTGGTSPYEHYF. Written as DNA, the CDR3 is TGTGCCAGCTCACCAACCGGAGGGACTAGCCCCTACGAGCACTACTTC. Full variable domain (remainder filled in from reference TRBV18 and TRBJ2-7): NAGVMQNPRHLVRRRGQEARLRCSPMKGHSHVYWYRQLPEEGLKFMVYLQKENIIDESGMPKERFSAEFPKEGPSILRIQQVVRGDSAAYFCASSPTGGTSPYEHYFGPGTRLTVT.

As regards this clonotype: This clone may be a read error of a much larger clone one base away. The gene calls are TRBV2 and TRBJ1-2; no definite D call. The CDR3 consists of 15 residues. V was shortened by 6 bases and J by 4 bases, with 18 bases between the two germline ends. The germline gives CDR1 SNHLY, CDR2 FYNNEI. The CDR3 DNA reads TGTGCCAGCAGGGAGCAGTTGGTCGGACTCTATGGCTACACCTTC. It encodes CASREQLVGLYGYTF.